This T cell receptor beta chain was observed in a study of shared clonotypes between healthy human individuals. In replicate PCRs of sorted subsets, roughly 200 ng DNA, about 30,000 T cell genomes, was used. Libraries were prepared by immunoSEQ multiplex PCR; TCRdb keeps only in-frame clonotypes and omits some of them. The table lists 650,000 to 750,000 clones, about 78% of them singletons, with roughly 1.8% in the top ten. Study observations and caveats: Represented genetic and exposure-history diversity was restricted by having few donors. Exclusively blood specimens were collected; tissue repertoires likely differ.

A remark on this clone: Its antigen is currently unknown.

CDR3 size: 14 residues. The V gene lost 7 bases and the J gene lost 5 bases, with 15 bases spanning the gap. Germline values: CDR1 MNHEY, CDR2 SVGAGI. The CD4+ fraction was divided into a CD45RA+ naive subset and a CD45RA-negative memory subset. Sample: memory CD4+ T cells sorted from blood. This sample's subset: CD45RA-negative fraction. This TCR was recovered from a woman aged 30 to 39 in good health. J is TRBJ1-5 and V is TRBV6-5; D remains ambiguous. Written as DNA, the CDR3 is TGTGCCAGCAATTCTGATAAGGGCGATCAGCCCCAGCATTTT. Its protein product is CASNSDKGDQPQHF.